The 21 T cell receptor beta chains in this list originate from one sample, sequenced in a study of cytomegalovirus exposure and HLA in healthy donors. Use of 60 Vbeta and 13 Jbeta primers characterized the PCR. Profiling relied on immunoSEQ multiplex PCR, and the TCRdb table lists in-frame clones only, not all of them. The table shows roughly 200,000 clones, with over 65% occurring only once. The specimen sequenced was PBMCs. These TCRs come from a woman aged 55-70 years in good health and CMV-seropositive.

In its sample, this clone was seen a few times. The CDR3 bases are TGTGCCAGCAGCTTAGGTGGTTTTCGCGGCCTTGAAGCTTTCTTT. Translation gives CASSLGGFRGLEAFF. The gene calls are TRBV7-9 and TRBJ1-1; D is undetermined. The ends were cut back, 1 base at V and 7 bases at J, with 16 bases in the middle. Germline lookup yields CDR1 SEHNR and CDR2 FQNEAQ (reference sequence). The CDR3 runs 15 residues.

The chain combines TRBV7-8 with TRBJ2-5; 7 bases fit TRBD2. The CDR3 has 15 amino acids. V trimming: 5 bases; J trimming: 2 bases; junction bases outside the gene matches: 8. Germline V gene data show CDR1 as SGHVS and CDR2 as FQNEAQ. The CDR3 here is CASSTRLAPQETQYF. The CDR3 bases are TGTGCCAGCAGCACCAGACTAGCCCCTCAAGAGACCCAGTACTTC. Supplemented by reference TRBV7-8 and TRBJ2-5, the full variable domain reads GAGVSQSPRYKVAKRGQDVALRCDPISGHVSLFWYQQALGQGPEFLTYFQNEAQLDKSGLPSDRFFAERPEGSVSTLKIQRTQQEDSAVYLCASSTRLAPQETQYFGPGTRLLVL.

The chain has TRBV18 and TRBJ2-1, with TRBD2 matching 7 bases. The CDR3 consists of 16 residues. V was clipped by 5 bases and J by 3 bases; unmatched bases: 10. Germline V gene sequence: CDR1 KGHSH, CDR2 LQKENI. DNA for the CDR3: TGTGCCAGCTCAATTGGGGGGGTAGCTTTCTACAATGAGCAGTTCTTC. This sequence encodes CASSIGGVAFYNEQFF.

The CDR3 reads CASSWTGLNQPQHF. The CDR3 coding sequence is TGCGCCAGCAGCTGGACAGGCCTCAATCAGCCCCAGCATTTT. The chain uses TRBV5-1 and TRBJ1-5; 7 bases are a match to TRBD1. The CDR3 sequence is 14 residues long. Germline V gene sequence: CDR1 SGHRS, CDR2 YFSETQ. After removal of 3 bases from V and 3 bases from J, the junction contained 3 bases not matched to a gene. Combining the CDR3 with reference TRBV5-1 and TRBJ1-5 gives the whole variable domain KAGVTQTPRYLIKTRGQQVTLSCSPISGHRSVSWYQQTPGQGLQFLFEYFSETQRNKGNFPGRFSGRQFSNSRSEMNVSTLELGDSALYLCASSWTGLNQPQHFGDGTRLSIL.

V and J are TRBV6-4 and TRBJ2-3; the D gene is possibly TRBD1 (6 bases). The CDR3 has 14 amino acids. Germline V gene data show CDR1 as MRHNA and CDR2 as SNTAGT. With 4 bases removed from V and 3 bases from J, the gap between germline ends came to 11 bases. The CDR3 DNA follows: TGTGCCAGCAGTGCCCAGGGGCAGACAGATACGCAGTATTTT. Its translation: CASSAQGQTDTQYF.

This clone was detected only a few times. This rearrangement joins TRBV19 to TRBJ2-2; TRBD1 aligns across 12 bases. Trimming took 7 bases from V and 5 from J; bases not matched to a gene: 5. Per the germline V gene, CDR1 is LNHDA and CDR2 is SQIVND (reference sequence). There are 15 residues in the CDR3. CDR3 protein: CASIQGQGATGELFF. CDR3 nucleotide sequence: TGTGCCAGTATTCAGGGACAGGGGGCTACCGGGGAGCTGTTTTTT.

The rearrangement uses TRBV7-2 and TRBJ2-2; no clear D. Germline CDR1 SGHTA, CDR2 FQGNSA. This CDR3 region has 16 residues. V dropped 1 base and J dropped 4 bases, with 13 bases sitting between them. The CDR3 nucleotides read TGTGCCAGCAGCTTAGTGGCCGGGTTCGGCACCGGGGAGCTGTTTTTT. Residues: CASSLVAGFGTGELFF. The variable domain in full, completed from reference TRBV7-2 and TRBJ2-2, reads GAGVSQSPSNKVTEKGKDVELRCDPISGHTALYWYRQSLGQGLEFLIYFQGNSAPDKSGLPSDRFSAERTGGSVSTLTIQRTQQEDSAVYLCASSLVAGFGTGELFFGEGSRLTVL.

The J gene is TRBJ1-3, the V gene TRBV5-1, with unresolved D. Trimming took 5 bases from V and 0 from J, leaving 12 bases between them. This CDR3 is built from 15 residues. The germline CDR1 and CDR2 sequences are SGHRS and YFSETQ. As DNA, the CDR3 is TGCGCCAGCAGATACGTTCCAGACTCTGGAAACACCATATATTTT. It encodes CASRYVPDSGNTIYF.

This clone was counted a few times. The chain links TRBV9 to TRBJ2-4; TRBD1 might be the D (5 bases). The CDR3 runs to 15 residues. The germline V gene has CDR1 SGDLS and CDR2 YYNGEE. The V end lost 3 bases, the J end lost 6 bases, and 16 bases lay between the germline ends. For the CDR3, the DNA is TGTGCCAGCAGCGAGGGGCCCGTAAATTCAAACATTCAGTACTTC. This sequence encodes CASSEGPVNSNIQYF.

This chain links TRBV7-2 with TRBJ2-2; 13 bases are shared with TRBD2. The CDR3 is 16 residues long. V was pared by 2 bases and J by 7 bases, with 4 bases of the junction left unmatched. Germline V gene lookup returns CDR1 SGHTA and CDR2 FQGNSA. The CDR3 spells CASSLRLAGGLGELFF. CDR3 coding DNA: TGTGCCAGCAGCTTAAGACTAGCGGGAGGACTCGGGGAGCTGTTTTTT.

The chain links TRBV15 to TRBJ1-2, with a weak D call TRBD1 (6 bases). The CDR3 extends over 15 amino acids. The V end was cut by 1 base, the J end by 2 bases, with 11 bases between. Germline CDR1 and CDR2: LNHNV and YYDKDF (reference sequence). As DNA, the CDR3 is TGTGCCACCAGCAGAGGGGCAGGGGCCAACTATGGCTACACCTTC. This sequence encodes CATSRGAGANYGYTF. The full variable domain, its missing parts supplied by reference TRBV15 and TRBJ1-2, is DAMVIQNPRYQVTQFGKPVTLSCSQTLNHNVMYWYQQKSSQAPKLLFHYYDKDFNNEADTPDNFQSRRPNTSFCFLDIRSPGLGDTAMYLCATSRGAGANYGYTFGSGTRLTVV.

With respect to this clone: Germline is not matched at one junction end, which may reflect a read error. The chain joins TRBV11-2 to TRBJ2-6, with 9 nucleotides matching TRBD1. Looked up from germline, CDR1 is SGHAT and CDR2 is FQNNGV. This CDR3 spans 18 amino acids. CDR3 in amino acids: CASSFRGQGRSGANGLTF. CDR3 DNA sequence: TGTGCCAGCAGCTTCCGGGGACAGGGCCGCTCTGGGGCCAACGGCCTGACTTTC.

The chain is built from TRBV6-5 and TRBJ2-7; 7 bases align to TRBD1. V gave up 7 bases and J gave up 2 bases; unmatched junction bases: 8. Germline CDR1 MNHEY, CDR2 SVGAGI. The CDR3 length is 14 residues. For the CDR3, the DNA is TGTGCCAGCACCAAAGACAGGGTGGCCTACGAGCAGTACTTC. Protein product: CASTKDRVAYEQYF.

This chain uses TRBV5-6 with TRBJ2-7, with 8 nucleotides matching TRBD2. The V segment lost 0 bases and the J segment 4 bases; nucleotides outside the gene matches: 9. The germline V gene encodes CDR1 SGHDT and CDR2 YYEEEE. The length of the CDR3 is 16 residues. As DNA, the CDR3 is TGTGCCAGCAGCTTGGAATACGGGAGGGTGGTATACGAGCAGTACTTC. This codes for CASSLEYGRVVYEQYF.

The CDR3 coding sequence is TGTGCCAGCAGCCCCGGACAGAACAATGAGCAGTTCTTC. It encodes CASSPGQNNEQFF. The J gene is TRBJ2-1, the V gene TRBV14; D perhaps matches TRBD1 (6 bases). Per the germline V gene, CDR1 is SGHDN and CDR2 is FVKESK. CDR3 length: 13 amino acids. V was trimmed by 4 bases and J by 5 bases, leaving 9 bases between them.

The chain combines TRBV28 with TRBJ1-5; D unclear. From germline, CDR1 is MDHEN and CDR2 SYDVKM. The CDR3 contains 14 residues. Trimming stripped 3 bases from V and 0 bases from J, with 6 bases between. The chain's CDR3 is CASSFYSSNQPQHF. The CDR3 DNA reads as TGTGCCAGCAGTTTTTACAGTAGCAATCAGCCCCAGCATTTT. Full variable domain (outside the CDR3, taken from reference TRBV28 and TRBJ1-5): DVKVTQSSRYLVKRTGEKVFLECVQDMDHENMFWYRQDPGLGLRLIYFSYDVKMKEKGDIPEGYSVSREKKERFSLILESASTNQTSMYLCASSFYSSNQPQHFGDGTRLSIL.

The gene calls are TRBV19 and TRBJ1-1, with D uncertain. The CDR3 is 14 amino acids. Germline assignment: CDR1 LNHDA and CDR2 SQIVND (reference sequence). V lost 6 bases and J 0 bases, leaving 11 bases between the germline ends. CDR3 coding DNA: TGTGCCAGTAGCCCTACCCTGATGAACACTGAAGCTTTCTTT. Translated: CASSPTLMNTEAFF.

The chain uses TRBV2 and TRBJ2-1; D is ambiguous. The V end was cut by 11 bases, the J end by 0 bases, with 14 bases between. CDR3 size: 14 residues. Germline CDR1 SNHLY, CDR2 FYNNEI. CDR3 coding DNA: TGTGCCTGTCCCGAACGTAGCTCCTACAATGAGCAGTTCTTC. The encoded protein is CACPERSSYNEQFF.

As regards this clone: Other DNA sequences from this sample encode an identical CDR3 as well. V usage is TRBV28 and J usage is TRBJ2-7; perhaps TRBD2 as D (6 bases). Germline-derived CDR1 and CDR2 are MDHEN and SYDVKM. The CDR3 has 14 residues. V lost 8 bases and J lost 1, with 15 bases in between. CDR3 coding DNA: TGTGCCAGCTCCCTGGGGACTCTGTCCTACGAGCAGTACTTC. This codes for CASSLGTLSYEQYF. The full variable domain, with the rest looked up from reference TRBV28 and TRBJ2-7, is DVKVTQSSRYLVKRTGEKVFLECVQDMDHENMFWYRQDPGLGLRLIYFSYDVKMKEKGDIPEGYSVSREKKERFSLILESASTNQTSMYLCASSLGTLSYEQYFGPGTRLTVT.

The chain links TRBV18 to TRBJ2-7; D remains ambiguous. Per germline, CDR1 KGHSH and CDR2 LQKENI. Trimming stripped 6 bases from V and 3 bases from J, with 6 bases between. CDR3 length equals 11 residues. CDR3 bases: TGTGCCAGCTCGCTAGACTACGAGCAGTACTTC. It encodes CASSLDYEQYF.

The chain is built from TRBV19 and TRBJ2-5; maybe TRBD1 (5 bases). The CDR3 length is 16 residues. Germline V CDR1 and CDR2: LNHDA, SQIVND (reference sequence). With 0 bases removed from V and 0 bases from J, the gap between germline ends came to 11 bases. The CDR3 sequence: CASSIEGERYQETQYF. In DNA form, the CDR3 reads TGTGCCAGTAGTATAGAAGGGGAAAGGTACCAAGAGACCCAGTACTTC.